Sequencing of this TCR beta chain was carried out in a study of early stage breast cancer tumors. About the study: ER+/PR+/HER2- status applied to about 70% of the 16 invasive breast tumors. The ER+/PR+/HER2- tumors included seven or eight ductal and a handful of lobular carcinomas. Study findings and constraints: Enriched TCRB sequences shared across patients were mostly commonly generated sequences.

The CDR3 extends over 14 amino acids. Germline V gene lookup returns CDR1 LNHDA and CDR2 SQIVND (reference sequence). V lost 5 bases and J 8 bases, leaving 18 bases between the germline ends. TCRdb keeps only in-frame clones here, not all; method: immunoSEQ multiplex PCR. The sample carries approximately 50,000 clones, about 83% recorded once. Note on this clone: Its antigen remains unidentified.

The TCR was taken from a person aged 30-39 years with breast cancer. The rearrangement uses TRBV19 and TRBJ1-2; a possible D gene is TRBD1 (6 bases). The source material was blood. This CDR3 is CASSSRQVDGGYTF. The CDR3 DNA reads TGTGCCAGTAGTTCCCGACAGGTAGATGGCGGCTACACCTTC.